Listed here are 16 T cell receptor beta chains from one sample, sequenced in a study of T cell responses to AZD1222 COVID-19 vaccine. The method was immunoSEQ multiplex PCR; TCRdb's version includes in-frame clones alone and lacks a portion of them. The table includes about 140,000 clones, about 93% detected once. Sequencing used peripheral blood, obtained 28 days after the second AZD1222 dose. The receptors derive from an adult who received the AZD1222 COVID-19 vaccine.

The chain links TRBV6-2 or TRBV6-3 to TRBJ1-1, with D hard to call. The ends were cut back, 0 bases at V and 11 bases at J, with 16 bases in the middle. This CDR3 has 14 residues. Germline lookup yields CDR1 MNHEY and CDR2 SVGEGT. CDR3 loop: CASSYSSGFEAAFF. The CDR3 region has the DNA TGTGCCAGCAGTTACTCGAGTGGTTTTGAAGCGGCTTTCTTT.

This chain connects TRBV6-6 to TRBJ2-3, with unresolved D. The V end was cut by 5 bases, the J end by 1 base, with 13 bases between. Germline V gives CDR1 MNHNY, CDR2 SVGAGI (reference sequence). This CDR3 spans 15 amino acids. The CDR3, as DNA: TGTGCCAGCAGTCGGTCCTATCAACGCACAGATACGCAGTATTTT. Amino acid sequence: CASSRSYQRTDTQYF.

The chain combines TRBV24-1 with TRBJ2-2, with D possibly matching TRBD1 (6 bases). With 4 bases removed from V and 1 base from J, the gap between germline ends came to 9 bases. The germline CDR1 and CDR2 sequences are KGHDR and SFDVKD. This CDR3 has 15 residues. The DNA of the CDR3 is TGTGCCACCAGTGACTCGGACAGGAACACCGGGGAGCTGTTTTTT. This sequence encodes CATSDSDRNTGELFF.

The chain is built from TRBV9 and TRBJ1-6, with unresolved D. Germline assignment: CDR1 SGDLS and CDR2 YYNGEE. The CDR3 totals 13 residues. Trimming stripped 3 bases from V and 7 bases from J, with 8 bases between. Written as DNA, the CDR3 is TGTGCCAGCAGCGCCGACGGAAATTCACCCCTCCACTTT. Protein sequence: CASSADGNSPLHF.

The V call is TRBV4-1, the J call TRBJ2-1; 12 positions match TRBD2. Germline V gene data show CDR1 as MGHRA and CDR2 as YSYEKL. The ends lost 0 bases at V and 4 bases at J; junction bases unmatched: 1. The CDR3 is 16 residues long. The CDR3 bases are TGCGCCAGCAGCCAAGAAGGACTAGCGGGGTACAATGAGCAGTTCTTC. Amino acid sequence: CASSQEGLAGYNEQFF.

Regarding this clone: This CDR3 is also generated by other DNA sequences in the sample. The V call is TRBV5-1, the J call TRBJ1-2, with a tentative D call TRBD1 (6 bases). V shed 0 bases and J shed 0 bases, with 6 bases lying between them. The CDR3 is made up of 14 amino acids. Germline V gives CDR1 SGHRS, CDR2 YFSETQ. CDR3 region: CASSLGQANYGYTF. Written as DNA, the CDR3 is TGCGCCAGCAGCTTGGGACAGGCTAACTATGGCTACACCTTC. The full variable domain, its missing parts supplied by reference TRBV5-1 and TRBJ1-2, is KAGVTQTPRYLIKTRGQQVTLSCSPISGHRSVSWYQQTPGQGLQFLFEYFSETQRNKGNFPGRFSGRQFSNSRSEMNVSTLELGDSALYLCASSLGQANYGYTFGSGTRLTVV.

The DNA for the CDR3 is TGCGCCAGCAGCCAAGGCCAAGAGACCCAGTACTTC. Translation gives CASSQGQETQYF. This chain connects TRBV4-3 to TRBJ2-5; D unresolved. Germline V gives CDR1 LGHNA, CDR2 YSLEER. V gave up 1 base and J gave up 1 base, with 1 base separating them. The CDR3 has 12 amino acids.

V gene TRBV5-6 combines with J gene TRBJ1-1, with D unresolved. The CDR3 length is 18 residues. Germline values: CDR1 SGHDT, CDR2 YYEEEE. V was cut by 0 bases and J by 1 base, with 19 bases left in between. The CDR3: CASSLAIYRSDPNTEAFF. CDR3 bases: TGTGCCAGCAGCTTGGCCATTTATCGCTCCGATCCGAACACTGAAGCTTTCTTT. The full variable domain, its missing parts supplied by reference TRBV5-6 and TRBJ1-1, is DAGVTQSPTHLIKTRGQQVTLRCSPKSGHDTVSWYQQALGQGPQFIFQYYEEEERQRGNFPDRFSGHQFPNYSSELNVNALLLGDSALYLCASSLAIYRSDPNTEAFFGQGTRLTVV.

The sample holds one count of this clone. The chain has TRBV7-8 and TRBJ1-4; 7 bases match TRBD1. Germline-derived CDR1 and CDR2 are SGHVS and FQNEAQ. The CDR3 is made up of 14 amino acids. V was clipped by 6 bases and J by 3 bases; unmatched bases: 4. Written as DNA, the CDR3 is TGTGCCAGCAGAAAGGGACAGCCTAATGAAAAACTGTTTTTT. It is translated as CASRKGQPNEKLFF.

This clone was detected once. The CDR3 spells CASSSGQGLHEQFF. Written as DNA, the CDR3 is TGTGCCAGCAGTTCCGGACAGGGTCTTCATGAGCAGTTCTTC. This chain connects TRBV28 to TRBJ2-1; 8 positions agree with TRBD1. Germline CDR1 MDHEN, CDR2 SYDVKM. This CDR3 region has 14 residues. With V trimmed by 4 bases and J by 8 bases, 7 bases remained unmatched.

The chain links TRBV5-1 to TRBJ2-1, with a possible D match to TRBD2 (7 bases). The CDR3 has 14 residues. Looked up from germline, CDR1 is SGHRS and CDR2 is YFSETQ. Trimming left V 0 bases short and J 7 bases short, with 11 bases between. The CDR3 DNA follows: TGCGCCAGCAGCTTGGTGGGGGGGCAAAATGAGCAGTTCTTC. Amino acids: CASSLVGGQNEQFF.

The chain recombines TRBV3-1 (or the pseudogene TRBV3-2) with TRBJ1-2; D might be TRBD1 (6 bases). The CDR3 totals 14 residues. V was shortened by 3 bases and J by 3 bases, with 11 bases between the two germline ends. Germline V lookup: CDR1 LGHDT, CDR2 YNNKEL (reference sequence). The CDR3 sequence: CASSHIPGDYGYTF. For the CDR3, the DNA is TGTGCCAGCAGCCATATCCCAGGGGACTATGGCTACACCTTC.

CDR3 DNA: TGTGCCAGCAGTTTAACGGGTGGGGTGGGGGATCAGCCCCAGCATTTT. This encodes CASSLTGGVGDQPQHF. J is TRBJ1-5 and V is TRBV28, with D possibly being TRBD1 (5 bases). Trimming shortened V by 2 bases and J by 5 bases, and 16 bases separated the two germline ends. Germline loops: CDR1 MDHEN, CDR2 SYDVKM. This CDR3 has 16 residues.

The V call is TRBV30, the J call TRBJ2-6, with no clear D. Germline assignment: CDR1 GTSNPN and CDR2 SVGIG (reference sequence). The V and J ends lost 2 bases and 0 bases respectively, with 8 bases between them. The CDR3 sequence is 15 residues long. CDR3 nucleotide sequence: TGTGCCTGGAGTCGTTCTTACTCTGGGGCCAACGTCCTGACTTTC. It translates to CAWSRSYSGANVLTF.

In nucleotides, the CDR3 is TGCAGTGCTAGTTTGGATAACACTGAAGCTTTCTTT. Protein sequence: CSASLDNTEAFF. The V gene is TRBV20-1, the J gene TRBJ1-1, with unresolved D. The germline CDR1 and CDR2 sequences are DFQATT and SNEGSKA (reference sequence). CDR3 length equals 12 residues. Trimming pared 3 bases from V and 2 bases from J, leaving 7 bases between.

The chain combines TRBV3-1 (or the pseudogene TRBV3-2) with TRBJ1-2; TRBD1 is a possible D gene (5 bases). The CDR3 is made up of 17 amino acids. V lost 1 base to trimming and J lost 0 bases, with 15 bases between them. The V gene's germline CDR1 is LGHDT and CDR2 YNNKEL (reference sequence). This CDR3 is CASSQALPGPPNYGYTF. The CDR3 DNA sequence: TGTGCCAGCAGCCAAGCCCTCCCGGGGCCGCCTAACTATGGCTACACCTTC.